This is a list of T cell receptor beta chains from one sample in a study of T-cell reconstitution after alpha-beta-depleted transplantation in children. TCRdb re-called the PCR reads through MiXCR, storing one row per CDR3 protein. The sample lists some 600,000 distinct CDR3 sequences, under 15% seen once, with approximately 2% in the top ten. The sequenced sample was PBMCs, mostly from graft donor cells, obtained 360 days after TCRalphabeta/CD19-depleted stem cell transplant. These receptor sequences come from a male patient aged 10 to 17 who had a stem cell transplant for acute myeloid leukemia, so the T cells may come from the graft donor. Each CDR3 is given with its conserved first and last residue. The D gene is left open where the match is weak. Size tells how often a clone was seen (once, few, many) or the class of an expanded clone, and some rows leave it out.

D gene	V gene	clone size	J gene	CDR3 protein
.	TRBV25-1	few	TRBJ2-7	CARPIQGLTSYEQYF
.	TRBV7-2	many	TRBJ1-1	CLVLLRTEAFF
TRBD1	TRBV18	many	TRBJ2-7	CASSANQGARYEQYF
TRBD2	TRBV20-1	.	TRBJ2-1	CSARDRAGPYNEQFF
.	TRBV28	few	TRBJ2-7	CASSSPPGSAYEQYF
.	TRBV7-3	few	TRBJ2-1	CASSTVGGEGNEQFF
.	TRBV29-1	few	TRBJ2-6	CSVGRNRFSGANVLTF
TRBD2	TRBV18	.	TRBJ2-7	CASSLLGLAGDDEQYF
.	TRBV20-1	many	TRBJ1-5	CSARVPGGSRAQPQHF
.	TRBV28	few	TRBJ1-4	CASSFLQGVGHEKLFF
.	TRBV20-1	.	TRBJ2-2	CSARRLPSGELFF
.	TRBV12-5	.	TRBJ2-5	CASGRGSRWNETQYF
TRBD2	TRBV7-9	few	TRBJ2-3	CASSSGLDITDTQYF
.	TRBV9	few	TRBJ2-7	CASSADGTSSTRQYF
TRBD2	TRBV12-3/TRBV12-4	.	TRBJ2-7	CASSPGGGWEISGSSYEQYF
.	TRBV29-1	many	TRBJ2-1	CSVDPVGSQFF
.	TRBV13	few	TRBJ2-5	CASSLRGLPGETQYF
TRBD2	TRBV6-1	.	TRBJ2-1	CASSGELAGIYNEQFF
.	TRBV7-3	few	TRBJ2-1	CASSNPRTGTSTHEQFF
TRBD1	TRBV20-1	many	TRBJ1-5	CSTWTGEGQPQHF
.	TRBV4-3	many	TRBJ1-1	CASSQGTGTNTEAFF
.	TRBV4-2	many	TRBJ2-2	CASSRENTGELFF
.	TRBV4-2	many	TRBJ2-7	CASSQEGGQYF
TRBD2	TRBV2	few	TRBJ2-3	CASRPTSGRRTDTQYF
.	TRBV5-1	few	TRBJ2-7	CASSFQGSPSYEQYF
TRBD2	TRBV20-1	.	TRBJ2-5	CSAFPSGTTLTQETQYF
TRBD2	TRBV28	many	TRBJ2-3	CASSYPGLGPGADTQYF
.	TRBV7-3	few	TRBJ2-3	CASSLYGSDSTDTQYF